The rows below give T cell receptor beta chains drawn from one sample of a study of early T cells in non-severe SARS-CoV-2 infection. TCRdb analysed the 5' RACE reads with MiXCR anew, one entry per CDR3 protein. There are roughly 50,000 distinct CDR3 sequences in the sample; 7.7% occur only once, and more than 9% lies in the top ten. The input for sequencing was whole blood, taken at baseline. These receptors were obtained from an adult who was a healthcare worker with PCR-confirmed SARS-CoV-2 infection or an uninfected control (not recorded which). The CDR3 runs from the conserved cysteine through the conserved F or W. D genes are given only for firm matches. Size is stated for part of the rows, as once, few or many counts, or as a class when the clone is expanded.

v_call	clone_size	j_call	d_call	cdr3_nt	cdr3_aa
TRBV18	-	TRBJ1-2	TRBD1	TGTGCCAGCTCACCGGACAGACAGGGGGACTATGGCTACACCTTC	CASSPDRQGDYGYTF
TRBV6-5	many	TRBJ1-1	TRBD1	TGTGCCAGCAGACATGACAGGGGCGCTATGAACACTGAAGCTTTCTTT	CASRHDRGAMNTEAFF
TRBV5-1	few	TRBJ2-2	TRBD2	TGCGTCAGCAGTCCAACTAGCGGGAGGGCCAACACCGGGGAGCTGTTTTTT	CVSSPTSGRANTGELFF
TRBV20-1	few	TRBJ1-6	-	TGCAGTGCTCTACCCCGGGCTTATAATTCACCCCTCCACTTT	CSALPRAYNSPLHF
TRBV4-2	few	TRBJ1-3	-	TGTGCCAGCAGCCAAGGGGGGGGAGTAACTGGAAACACCATATATTTT	CASSQGGGVTGNTIYF
TRBV28	few	TRBJ2-7	-	TGTGCCAGCAGTTTGGGACCGCATAAACCCTACGAGCAGTACTTC	CASSLGPHKPYEQYF
TRBV13	many	TRBJ2-3	TRBD1	TGTGCCAGCAGCGGAACAGGGGGAGATACGCAGTATTTT	CASSGTGGDTQYF
TRBV5-1	few	TRBJ2-2	-	TGCGCCAGCAGCTTCGGGGACAACCCGCCCGGGGAGCTGTTTTTT	CASSFGDNPPGELFF
TRBV30	few	TRBJ2-1	TRBD1	TGTGCCTCAAATCGCTTAAGACAGGGCCCCAGGACGCAGTTCTTC	CASNRLRQGPRTQFF
TRBV7-9	-	TRBJ1-1	-	TGTGCCAGCAGCTTAGGACAGATAAACACTGAAGCTTTCTTT	CASSLGQINTEAFF
TRBV30	many	TRBJ1-2	TRBD1	TGTGCCTGGGCCGCGGGACAGGCTAACTATGGCTACACCTTC	CAWAAGQANYGYTF
TRBV7-2	many	TRBJ2-7	-	TGTGCCAGCAGCGACAGGGACTATGCCTACGAGCAGTACTTC	CASSDRDYAYEQYF
TRBV7-2	-	TRBJ2-7	TRBD1	TGTGCCAGCAGCTTTAGGGGACAGGGATTGAAGCGGGGTTCCTACGAGCAGTACTTC	CASSFRGQGLKRGSYEQYF
TRBV10-3	many	TRBJ2-7	-	TGTGCCATCAGGATTAGCGGAACAACGGGCGAGCAGTACTTC	CAIRISGTTGEQYF
TRBV5-1	many	TRBJ1-5	TRBD1	TGCGCCAGCAGCTTGGATGGACAGGGTGATCAGCCCCAGCATTTT	CASSLDGQGDQPQHF
TRBV7-2	-	TRBJ1-2	-	TGTGCCAGCAGCTTAAGTGTAGGCGGCAGGGAAAACTATGGCTACACCTTC	CASSLSVGGRENYGYTF
TRBV7-6	-	TRBJ2-2	TRBD2	TGTGCCAGCAGCTCGCAGACTAGCGGGAATGGCGGGGAGCTGTTTTTT	CASSSQTSGNGGELFF
TRBV14	-	TRBJ2-3	-	TGTGCCAGCAGCCAGGTTTCGGCGGCAACAGATACGCAGTATTTT	CASSQVSAATDTQYF
TRBV4-2	-	TRBJ2-7	-	TGTGCCAGCAGCCAAGAGAAAGCGGGTCCCTACGAGCAGTACTTC	CASSQEKAGPYEQYF
TRBV7-9	many	TRBJ2-2	-	TGTGCCAGCAGCTCGTCGGCCCTGAGGGGCGGGGAGCTGTTTTTT	CASSSSALRGGELFF
TRBV28	many	TRBJ2-5	TRBD1	TGTGCCAGCAGTTTATGGGGGGGCGGGGACAGGCAAGAGACCCAGTACTTC	CASSLWGGGDRQETQYF
TRBV11-2	few	TRBJ2-3	TRBD2	TGTGCCAGCAGCCCCCGAACTAGCGGGAGACAAGTAGATACGCAGTATTTT	CASSPRTSGRQVDTQYF
TRBV12-3/TRBV12-4	-	TRBJ2-1	TRBD1	TGTGCCAGCAGTTTCGGGGACAGCCCCTACAATGAGCAGTTCTTC	CASSFGDSPYNEQFF
TRBV5-5	many	TRBJ2-1	-	TGTGCCAGCAGCTTGGGGTTTCCCTACAATGAGCAGTTCTTC	CASSLGFPYNEQFF
TRBV2	many	TRBJ2-3	TRBD2	TGTGCCAGTAGTCTGGGACTAGCGGGATCCGGGGATACGCAGTATTTT	CASSLGLAGSGDTQYF
TRBV7-7	-	TRBJ2-3	-	TGTGCTAGCAGCCAGCGGTTCACAGATACGCAGTATTTT	CASSQRFTDTQYF
TRBV7-8	many	TRBJ2-1	-	TGTGCCAGCAGCTTCTTAGTGGGATATGAGCAGTTCTTC	CASSFLVGYEQFF
TRBV5-4	many	TRBJ2-3	-	TGTGCCAGCAGCTTAGTAGCGGGCACAGATACGCAGTATTTT	CASSLVAGTDTQYF
TRBV28	many	TRBJ2-7	-	TGTGCCAGCAGTTTACCGTACGGGAGTGGGCCCTACGAGCAGTACTTC	CASSLPYGSGPYEQYF
TRBV15	few	TRBJ2-2	TRBD1	TGTGCCACCAGGCGGGACAGGACGTTTTTCGCCGGGGAGCTGTTTTTT	CATRRDRTFFAGELFF
TRBV6-6	few	TRBJ2-3	-	TGTGCCAGCAGTTACTCGTTGGGTGTGGCGCAGTATTTT	CASSYSLGVAQYF
TRBV5-1	many	TRBJ1-6	TRBD1	TGCGCCAGCAGGGAGGGACAGCGATCACCCCTCCACTTT	CASREGQRSPLHF
TRBV29-1	few	TRBJ1-2	-	TGCAGCGTCTGGTCTGGGGCAGGGAGGAACTATGGCTACACCTTC	CSVWSGAGRNYGYTF
TRBV19	many	TRBJ2-1	-	TGTGCCAGTAAGGTCCCGGGGGCCTACAATGAGCAGTTCTTC	CASKVPGAYNEQFF
TRBV7-2	-	TRBJ2-1	-	TGTGCCAGCAGCTTGACTCTTTTCAGTGAGCAGTTCTTC	CASSLTLFSEQFF